The T cell receptor (beta chain) described here comes from a study of T cells after yellow fever vaccination. Study results and caveats: Most clones from primary vaccination resurfaced after the booster (approximately 95% CD4, less than 90% CD8).

They built TCR cDNA with 5'RACE template switching, a step that put in a universal primer site and UMIs. In TCRdb, the 5' RACE reads were re-called with MiXCR into one record per CDR3 protein. The sample consists of just over 250,000 distinct CDR3 sequences, roughly 4.8% of them appearing once. Trimming removed 1 base at V and 1 base at J, with 10 bases between. From germline, CDR1 is SGHDN and CDR2 FVKESK. This CDR3 region has 16 residues. This clonotype has at least ten counts. The antigen is not known. The chain couples TRBV14 to TRBJ2-2, with D uncertain. The TCR sequence derives from a man aged 18 to 35 who received the YFV17D yellow fever vaccine. Specimen: CD4+ T cells sorted from PBMCs, collected on the day of the yellow fever booster vaccination. CDR3 bases: TGTGCCAGCAGCCAAGGCAGTAGCTGGAACACCGGGGAGCTGTTTTTT. Amino acids: CASSQGSSWNTGELFF.